A selection of T cell receptor beta chains follows, all from one sample in a study of blood T cell repertoires in COVID-19. Assay used: immunoSEQ multiplex PCR; TCRdb lists only in-frame clones, some missing. This repertoire shows roughly 250,000 clones, 70% to 90% found once; its top ten account for roughly 4%. The sample comprised PBMCs or T cells enriched from blood (not recorded which). The receptors were sampled from a woman aged 30 to 39 who had recovered from COVID-19. Each CDR3 is given with its conserved first and last residue. A D gene is named only where the DNA matches it firmly. Rows give clone size only sometimes, using once, few, many, or a class for an expanded clone.

size: -
J: TRBJ2-2
D: TRBD1
V: TRBV6-4
CDR3: CASSWGQGAAGELFF
DNA: TGTGCCAGCTCTTGGGGACAGGGCGCAGCCGGGGAGCTGTTTTTT

size: -
J: TRBJ1-6
D: -
V: TRBV19
CDR3: CASSAVVENSPLHF
DNA: TGTGCCAGCTCGGCGGTCGTAGAAAATTCACCCCTCCACTTT

size: few
J: TRBJ2-3
D: TRBD2
V: TRBV28
CDR3: CASRTFGGVTDTQYF
DNA: TGTGCCAGCAGGACTTTTGGGGGGGTCACAGATACGCAGTATTTT

size: -
J: TRBJ2-1
D: TRBD1
V: TRBV10-1
CDR3: CASSGGDRFYNEQFF
DNA: TGCGCCAGCAGTGGAGGGGACAGGTTCTACAATGAGCAGTTCTTC

size: -
J: TRBJ2-3
D: TRBD1
V: TRBV6-5
CDR3: CASRRQGVRTDTQYF
DNA: TGTGCCAGCAGGCGACAGGGGGTTCGGACAGATACGCAGTATTTT

size: -
J: TRBJ1-1
D: -
V: TRBV5-1
CDR3: CASSLGRGMNTEAFF
DNA: TGCGCCAGCAGCTTGGGGAGGGGAATGAACACTGAAGCTTTCTTT

size: -
J: TRBJ1-2
D: -
V: TRBV7-8
CDR3: CASSLARFTVLSNYGYTF
DNA: TGTGCCAGCAGCTTAGCTCGGTTTACGGTGTTGTCCAACTATGGCTACACCTTC

size: -
J: TRBJ2-4
D: -
V: TRBV27
CDR3: CASSSIINPGVAKNIQYF
DNA: TGTGCCAGCAGTTCTATAATAAACCCAGGGGTGGCCAAAAACATTCAGTACTTC

size: -
J: TRBJ2-7
D: TRBD1
V: TRBV6-1
CDR3: CASSDRDRGGYEQYF
DNA: TGTGCCAGCAGTGATAGGGACAGGGGTGGGTACGAGCAGTACTTC

size: few
J: TRBJ2-3
D: TRBD2
V: TRBV5-6
CDR3: CASSLNFGTTTDTQYF
DNA: TGTGCCAGCAGCTTGAACTTCGGGACTACCACAGATACGCAGTATTTT

size: -
J: TRBJ1-5
D: TRBD1
V: TRBV25-1
CDR3: CASSGQGWDSNQPQHF
DNA: TGTGCCAGCAGTGGACAGGGGTGGGATAGCAATCAGCCCCAGCATTTT

size: -
J: TRBJ2-3
D: -
V: TRBV1
CDR3: CTSSHQTGGTDTQYF
DNA: TGCACCAGCAGCCACCAGACAGGGGGCACAGATACGCAGTATTTT

size: -
J: TRBJ1-2
D: TRBD1
V: TRBV7-2
CDR3: CASSLTQTGGLGGYTF
DNA: TGTGCCAGCAGCTTAACCCAGACAGGGGGCCTCGGTGGCTACACCTTC

size: many
J: TRBJ1-1
D: TRBD1
V: TRBV27
CDR3: CASSHIIILTGESTEAFF
DNA: TGTGCCAGCAGCCATATAATCATTTTGACAGGGGAAAGCACTGAAGCTTTCTTT

size: -
J: TRBJ2-2
D: -
V: TRBV5-1
CDR3: CASSEKTGWNTGELFF
DNA: TGCGCCAGCAGCGAAAAAACAGGTTGGAACACCGGGGAGCTGTTTTTT

size: -
J: TRBJ1-1
D: -
V: TRBV5-3
CDR3: CARSSCGGLRAFF
DNA: TGTGCCAGAAGCTCATGTGGCGGTTTGCGAGCTTTCTTT

size: -
J: TRBJ1-3
D: -
V: TRBV2
CDR3: CASSVGIYSGNTIYF
DNA: TGTGCCAGCAGTGTTGGTATCTACTCTGGAAACACCATATATTTT

size: once
J: TRBJ2-3
D: -
V: TRBV6-1
CDR3: CASSEKIGGITDTQYF
DNA: TGTGCCAGCAGTGAAAAGATCGGAGGGATAACAGATACGCAGTATTTT

size: -
J: TRBJ1-1
D: TRBD1
V: TRBV2
CDR3: CASSGQGAWAAFF
DNA: TGTGCCAGCAGTGGACAGGGGGCCTGGGCAGCTTTCTTT

size: -
J: TRBJ1-1
D: -
V: TRBV21-1
CDR3: CASSHGTGVGYCAEAFF
DNA: TGTGCCAGCAGCCACGGGACAGGGGTCGGCTACTGCGCTGAAGCTTTCTTT

size: -
J: TRBJ2-3
D: -
V: TRBV7-9
CDR3: CALGGFSTDTQYF
DNA: TGTGCCCTCGGGGGATTTAGCACAGATACGCAGTATTTT

size: -
J: TRBJ1-6
D: TRBD1
V: TRBV28
CDR3: CASRQGVLYNSPLHF
DNA: TGTGCCAGCAGACAGGGGGTTCTCTATAATTCACCCCTCCACTTT

size: -
J: TRBJ2-7
D: TRBD1
V: TRBV28
CDR3: CASSSGDRDYEQYF
DNA: TGTGCCAGCAGTTCCGGGGACAGGGACTACGAGCAGTACTTC

size: -
J: TRBJ1-5
D: TRBD1
V: TRBV4-1
CDR3: CASSGGQAQEPQHF
DNA: TGCGCCAGCAGCGGCGGACAGGCCCAGGAGCCCCAGCATTTT

size: -
J: TRBJ1-2
D: -
V: TRBV10-1
CDR3: CASSEYRDPNYGYTF
DNA: TGCGCCAGCAGTGAGTACAGGGACCCTAACTATGGCTACACCTTC

size: -
J: TRBJ2-7
D: -
V: TRBV5-4
CDR3: CASSLGEASYEQYF
DNA: TGTGCCAGCAGCTTGGGAGAGGCCTCCTACGAGCAGTACTTC

size: -
J: TRBJ1-2
D: TRBD1
V: TRBV5-6
CDR3: CASSRGTGYGYTF
DNA: TGTGCCAGCAGCCGGGGGACAGGTTATGGCTACACCTTC

size: few
J: TRBJ2-7
D: -
V: TRBV5-1
CDR3: CASRAVGASEQYF
DNA: TGCGCCAGCCGCGCGGTGGGGGCATCCGAGCAGTACTTC

size: once
J: TRBJ1-1
D: -
V: TRBV5-1
CDR3: CASSHWGVTEAFF
DNA: TGCGCCAGCAGTCACTGGGGGGTCACTGAAGCTTTCTTT

size: -
J: TRBJ1-1
D: -
V: TRBV5-1
CDR3: CASSPGPAGENTEAFF
DNA: TGCGCCAGCAGCCCCGGCCCGGCAGGCGAGAACACTGAAGCTTTCTTT

size: -
J: TRBJ2-3
D: TRBD2
V: TRBV7-2
CDR3: CASSFVAGRMKDTQYF
DNA: TGTGCCAGCAGCTTTGTAGCGGGGCGCATGAAGGATACGCAGTATTTT

size: once
J: TRBJ2-1
D: TRBD2
V: TRBV19
CDR3: CASSGAGTSGAPSYNEQFF
DNA: TGTGCCAGTAGTGGAGCCGGGACTAGCGGGGCTCCATCCTACAATGAGCAGTTCTTC

size: once
J: TRBJ1-3
D: -
V: TRBV9
CDR3: CASSVLDNDSGNTIYF
DNA: TGTGCCAGCAGCGTATTGGACAACGACTCTGGAAACACCATATATTTT

size: -
J: TRBJ1-1
D: -
V: TRBV10-2
CDR3: CASSLYSREGMNTEAFF
DNA: TGCGCCAGCAGCCTCTACTCTCGGGAGGGCATGAACACTGAAGCTTTCTTT

size: -
J: TRBJ2-7
D: -
V: TRBV6-2/TRBV6-3
CDR3: CASSLSDYEQYF
DNA: TGTGCCAGCAGCCTAAGCGATTACGAGCAGTACTTC

size: -
J: TRBJ2-7
D: TRBD1
V: TRBV5-1
CDR3: CASSLFWDRGKKGPHEQYF
DNA: TGCGCCAGCAGCTTGTTTTGGGACAGGGGTAAGAAGGGACCTCACGAGCAGTACTTC

size: -
J: TRBJ1-5
D: -
V: TRBV6-4
CDR3: CASSDWGEVQQPQHF
DNA: TGTGCCAGCAGTGACTGGGGGGAGGTTCAGCAGCCCCAGCATTTT

size: -
J: TRBJ2-2
D: -
V: TRBV6-1
CDR3: CASCEHSNTGELFF
DNA: TGTGCCAGCTGTGAGCACTCGAACACCGGGGAGCTGTTTTTT

size: -
J: TRBJ2-1
D: -
V: TRBV7-8
CDR3: CASSLARNEQFF
DNA: TGTGCCAGCAGCTTAGCGCGAAATGAGCAGTTCTTC

size: -
J: TRBJ2-1
D: TRBD2
V: TRBV12-3/TRBV12-4
CDR3: CASSGGGYNEQFF
DNA: TGTGCCAGCAGCGGGGGGGGCTACAATGAGCAGTTCTTC

size: -
J: TRBJ2-4
D: TRBD1
V: TRBV9
CDR3: CASSVRTGEENIQYF
DNA: TGTGCCAGCAGCGTCCGGACAGGGGAAGAAAACATTCAGTACTTC

size: -
J: TRBJ1-5
D: -
V: TRBV7-9
CDR3: CASSSGDQPQHF
DNA: TGTGCCAGCAGCTCGGGTGATCAGCCCCAGCATTTT

size: -
J: TRBJ1-2
D: -
V: TRBV7-9
CDR3: CASSLVVIEGYTF
DNA: TGTGCCAGCAGCTTAGTAGTAATAGAGGGCTACACCTTC

size: -
J: TRBJ2-7
D: -
V: TRBV7-2
CDR3: CASSLGQVRPYEQYF
DNA: TGTGCCAGCAGCTTAGGACAGGTCCGTCCCTACGAGCAGTACTTC

size: -
J: TRBJ2-7
D: -
V: TRBV5-1
CDR3: CASSTPRLTETYEQYF
DNA: TGCGCCAGCAGCACCCCCCGATTGACAGAGACCTACGAGCAGTACTTC

size: -
J: TRBJ2-7
D: -
V: TRBV19
CDR3: CASSIDRTPPYEQYF
DNA: TGTGCCAGTAGTATTGACAGGACCCCTCCCTACGAGCAGTACTTC

size: -
J: TRBJ2-2
D: -
V: TRBV30
CDR3: CAWSVRQDGELFF
DNA: TGTGCCTGGAGTGTACGACAAGACGGGGAGCTGTTTTTT

size: -
J: TRBJ1-1
D: TRBD1
V: TRBV2
CDR3: CASRSGTANAGLKPNTEAFF
DNA: TGTGCCAGCAGGAGTGGGACAGCGAACGCGGGTCTCAAGCCAAACACTGAAGCTTTCTTT